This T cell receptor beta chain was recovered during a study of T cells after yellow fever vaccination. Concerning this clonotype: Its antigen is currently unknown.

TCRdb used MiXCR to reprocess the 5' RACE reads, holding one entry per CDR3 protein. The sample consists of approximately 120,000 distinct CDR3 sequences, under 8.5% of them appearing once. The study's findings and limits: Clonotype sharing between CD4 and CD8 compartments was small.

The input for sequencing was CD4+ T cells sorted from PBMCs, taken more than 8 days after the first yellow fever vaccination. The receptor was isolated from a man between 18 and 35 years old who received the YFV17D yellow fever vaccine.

The CDR3 DNA follows: TGTGCCAGCAGTAGCGGGGGGGCAATGTTGGCGCAGTATTTT. Amino acid sequence: CASSSGGAMLAQYF. The chain has TRBV7-2 and TRBJ2-3, with TRBD2 matching over 11 bases. This CDR3 is built from 14 residues. CDR1 is SGHTA, CDR2 FQGNSA, per germline. V lost 6 bases, J lost 10 bases, and 9 bases stayed unmatched.